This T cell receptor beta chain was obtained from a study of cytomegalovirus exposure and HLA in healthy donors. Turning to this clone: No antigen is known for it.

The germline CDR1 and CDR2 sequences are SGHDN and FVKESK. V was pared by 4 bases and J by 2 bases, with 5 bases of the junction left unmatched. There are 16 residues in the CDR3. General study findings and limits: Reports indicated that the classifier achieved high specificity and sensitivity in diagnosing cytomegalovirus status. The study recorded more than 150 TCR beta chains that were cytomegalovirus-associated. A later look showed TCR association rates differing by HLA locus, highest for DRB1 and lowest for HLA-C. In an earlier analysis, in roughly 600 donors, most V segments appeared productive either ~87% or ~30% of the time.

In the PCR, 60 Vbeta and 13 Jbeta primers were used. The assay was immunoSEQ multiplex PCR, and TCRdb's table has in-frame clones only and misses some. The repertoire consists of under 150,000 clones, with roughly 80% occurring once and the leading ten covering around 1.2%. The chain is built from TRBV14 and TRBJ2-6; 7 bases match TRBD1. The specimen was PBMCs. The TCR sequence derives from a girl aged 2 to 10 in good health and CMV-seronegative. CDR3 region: CASSRATGTGANVLTF. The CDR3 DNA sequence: TGTGCCAGCAGCCGAGCGACAGGGACTGGGGCCAACGTCCTGACTTTC.